Listed below are T cell receptor beta chains from one sample, sequenced in a study of blood T cell repertoires in COVID-19. Clones were sequenced by immunoSEQ multiplex PCR, and TCRdb holds only the in-frame ones, with some missing. The table records some 41,000 clones, around nine tenths of them present only once. Sequencing input: peripheral blood. The receptors originated from a human donor in a cohort sampled during active COVID-19. The CDR3 runs from the conserved cysteine through the conserved F or W. D genes are given only for firm matches. Some rows have no size entry. The others give once, few or many, or a class for an expanded clone.

.	.	TRBJ2-3	TRBV29-1	CSVIRTSTDTQYF	TGCAGCGTGATAAGGACAAGCACAGATACGCAGTATTTT
TRBD1	once	TRBJ1-3	TRBV30	CAPHQDRDSRSGNTIYF	TGTGCCCCCCATCAGGACCGGGACAGTCGCTCTGGAAACACCATATATTTT
TRBD1	.	TRBJ1-6	TRBV27	CASRRAGTGNSPLHF	TGTGCCAGCAGGAGAGCCGGGACAGGGAATTCACCCCTCCACTTT
.	.	TRBJ2-5	TRBV5-1	CASSLLIAKNQETQYF	TGCGCCAGCAGCTTGCTTATCGCGAAGAACCAAGAGACCCAGTACTTC
.	few	TRBJ1-5	TRBV10-3	CAISDIGGEGQPQHF	TGTGCCATCAGTGATATAGGGGGGGAGGGTCAGCCCCAGCATTTT
TRBD1	.	TRBJ1-4	TRBV4-3	CASSQDTYRGKLFF	TGCGCCAGCAGCCAAGATACATACAGGGGAAAACTGTTTTTT
TRBD2	.	TRBJ2-5	TRBV7-2	CASRLVYTSGQETQYF	TGTGCCAGCAGACTAGTGTATACTAGCGGGCAAGAGACCCAGTACTTC
.	once	TRBJ2-7	TRBV6-5	CAKVRNQGFGEQYF	TGTGCCAAAGTCCGGAATCAGGGCTTTGGGGAGCAGTACTTC
.	.	TRBJ2-1	TRBV5-1	CASSLEGLNEQFF	TGCGCCAGCAGCTTGGAGGGGCTCAATGAGCAGTTCTTC
.	.	TRBJ2-2	TRBV4-1	CASSQAGDINTGELFF	TGCGCCAGCAGCCAAGCAGGGGACATTAACACCGGGGAGCTGTTTTTT
.	.	TRBJ2-5	TRBV15	CATSRDRGGETQYF	TGTGCCACCAGCAGAGACAGAGGGGGAGAGACCCAGTACTTC
TRBD2	.	TRBJ2-1	TRBV27	CASSLWTSGRTYNEQFF	TGTGCCAGCAGTCTCTGGACTAGCGGGAGGACCTACAATGAGCAGTTCTTC